The 28 T cell receptor beta chains below all came from one sample that was sequenced in a study of cytomegalovirus exposure and HLA in healthy donors. PCR was performed using 60 Vbeta and 13 Jbeta primers. Using immunoSEQ multiplex PCR, the repertoire was profiled, and TCRdb retains in-frame clones only, with some absent. The sample contains around 170,000 clones, 76% of which appear only once. Input material: PBMCs. The receptors shown here come from a woman in her thirties in good health and CMV-seropositive.

The chain carries TRBV27 and TRBJ2-1; 8 nucleotides line up with TRBD2. With 6 bases clipped from V and 7 bases from J, the junction kept 8 bases outside the gene matches. The CDR3 spans 14 residues. Germline CDR1 is MNHEY and CDR2 is SMNVEV (reference sequence). The CDR3 DNA sequence: TGTGCCAGCAGAATCGGGGGGGCCATAAATGAGCAGTTCTTC. Translated, it gives CASRIGGAINEQFF.

This clone was counted between two and nine times. The V and J genes are TRBV18 and TRBJ1-1; 8 nucleotides align to TRBD1. Germline V gene lookup returns CDR1 KGHSH and CDR2 LQKENI. J was trimmed by 0 bases and V by 3 bases; bases with no gene match: 6. This CDR3 has 16 residues. The CDR3 region is CASSPQTGDLNTEAFF. The CDR3 bases are TGTGCCAGCTCACCTCAGACAGGGGATTTGAACACTGAAGCTTTCTTT.

The count of this clone is one. V is TRBV19 and J is TRBJ2-1; 7 bases align to TRBD2. The V segment lost 1 base and the J segment 9 bases; nucleotides outside the gene matches: 3. In germline, CDR1 is LNHDA, CDR2 SQIVND (reference sequence). CDR3 length equals 13 residues. CDR3 residues: CASSIGAGREQFF. CDR3 DNA: TGTGCCAGTAGTATAGGAGCGGGGCGTGAGCAGTTCTTC.

This chain uses TRBV9 with TRBJ1-2; D is undetermined. The CDR3 extends over 12 amino acids. V lost 0 bases and J 8 bases, leaving 8 bases between the germline ends. Germline V gene sequence: CDR1 SGDLS, CDR2 YYNGEE. CDR3 nucleotide sequence: TGTGCCAGCAGCGTAGGAGAGGGAGGCTACACCTTC. Protein: CASSVGEGGYTF.

The V and J genes are TRBV2 and TRBJ2-7, with TRBD1 matching 8 bases. The CDR3 runs to 15 residues. The germline gives CDR1 SNHLY, CDR2 FYNNEI. Germline trimming cut 7 bases from V and 5 bases from J; bases unmatched to any gene: 13. The DNA of the CDR3 is TGTGCCAGCACCGATAAAGGCAGGGGGCGCGACGAGCAGTACTTC. This translates into CASTDKGRGRDEQYF.

The chain joins TRBV19 to TRBJ1-5; possibly TRBD1 for D (5 bases). The CDR3 totals 13 residues. The germline gives CDR1 LNHDA, CDR2 SQIVND (reference sequence). Trimming stripped 7 bases from V and 4 bases from J, with 11 bases between. The CDR3: CASTGSGNQPQHF. CDR3 coding DNA: TGTGCCAGTACAGGGTCGGGTAATCAGCCCCAGCATTTT. The variable domain in full, completed from reference TRBV19 and TRBJ1-5, reads DGGITQSPKYLFRKEGQNVTLSCEQNLNHDAMYWYRQDPGQGLRLIYYSQIVNDFQKGDIAEGYSVSREKKESFPLTVTSAQKNPTAFYLCASTGSGNQPQHFGDGTRLSIL.

The chain is built from TRBV6-5 and TRBJ2-1; a possible D gene is TRBD2 (6 bases). Germline-derived CDR1 and CDR2 are MNHEY and SVGAGI. The V end lost 7 bases, the J end lost 3 bases, and 16 bases lay between the germline ends. The length of the CDR3 is 15 residues. DNA for the CDR3: TGTGCCAGCAAAGCGGGCAGCGTCCTCTACAATGAGCAGTTCTTC. Translating gives CASKAGSVLYNEQFF.

There are a few counts of this clone. The rearrangement uses TRBV5-1 and TRBJ2-5; TRBD2 matches 11 bases. V was clipped by 6 bases and J by 5 bases; unmatched bases: 6. The CDR3 has 14 residues. Germline assignment: CDR1 SGHRS and CDR2 YFSETQ. The CDR3 loop is CASTLAGGLETQYF. For the CDR3, the DNA is TGCGCCAGCACCTTAGCGGGGGGGCTCGAGACCCAGTACTTC.

This rearrangement joins TRBV29-1 to TRBJ1-1; D is ambiguous. The CDR3 runs to 13 residues. Germline CDR1 is SQVTM and CDR2 is ANQGSEA. Trimming removed 4 bases from V and 1 base from J, with 10 bases in between. The CDR3 loop is CSVALHENTEAFF. The CDR3 DNA reads as TGCAGCGTTGCGTTACACGAGAACACTGAAGCTTTCTTT.

The rearrangement links TRBV9 to TRBJ2-5, with TRBD2 as a possible D gene (7 bases). V was clipped by 4 bases and J by 5 bases, with 15 bases between them. This CDR3 has 14 residues. The V gene's germline CDR1 is SGDLS and CDR2 YYNGEE. CDR3 nucleotide sequence: TGTGCCAGCAGCACCCGCGGGGGCTGGGAGACCCAGTACTTC. This gives the protein CASSTRGGWETQYF. The full variable domain, completed using reference TRBV9 and TRBJ2-5, is DSGVTQTPKHLITATGQRVTLRCSPRSGDLSVYWYQQSLDQGLQFLIQYYNGEERAKGNILERFSAQQFPDLHSELNLSSLELGDSALYFCASSTRGGWETQYFGPGTRLLVL.

Regarding this clone: This same CDR3 is encoded by further DNA sequences in the sample. The chain carries TRBV6-1 and TRBJ1-2, with D perhaps TRBD1 (6 bases). Looked up from germline, CDR1 is MNHNS and CDR2 is SASEGT. V was clipped by 4 bases and J by 8 bases, with 17 bases between them. This CDR3 contains 14 residues. CDR3 sequence reads: CASSAAGAGRGYTF. For the CDR3, the DNA is TGTGCCAGCAGTGCAGCGGGGGCAGGGAGAGGCTACACCTTC.

The V call is TRBV6-5, the J call TRBJ2-6; D is uncertain. V lost 9 bases to trimming and J lost 0 bases, with 12 bases between them. This CDR3 contains 15 residues. Looked up from germline, CDR1 is MNHEY and CDR2 is SVGAGI. The CDR3 region has the DNA TGTGCCAGTCAAGAGGAGATCTCTGGGGCCAACGTCCTGACTTTC. Protein: CASQEEISGANVLTF.

The chain joins TRBV7-8 to TRBJ2-2; 9 bases line up with TRBD2. After removal of 1 base from V and 2 bases from J, the junction contained 2 bases not matched to a gene. Germline values: CDR1 SGHVS, CDR2 FQNEAQ. The CDR3 is made up of 16 amino acids. The CDR3 nucleotides read TGTGCCAGCAGCTTAGTAGCGGGGGTTAACACCGGGGAGCTGTTTTTT. This encodes CASSLVAGVNTGELFF. Full variable domain (missing parts from reference TRBV7-8 and TRBJ2-2): GAGVSQSPRYKVAKRGQDVALRCDPISGHVSLFWYQQALGQGPEFLTYFQNEAQLDKSGLPSDRFFAERPEGSVSTLKIQRTQQEDSAVYLCASSLVAGVNTGELFFGEGSRLTVL.

The rearrangement links TRBV28 to TRBJ1-2, with 9 bases matching TRBD1. Germline V CDR1 and CDR2: MDHEN, SYDVKM. This CDR3 is 14 amino acids long. V lost 7 bases and J lost 7; bases outside the gene matches: 10. The CDR3 loop reads CASIDPGQGSGYTF. The CDR3 DNA follows: TGTGCCAGCATAGATCCGGGACAGGGTTCTGGCTACACCTTC.

This clone has more than one count but fewer than ten. The rearrangement links TRBV28 to TRBJ1-5; possibly TRBD1 for D (6 bases). From germline, CDR1 is MDHEN and CDR2 SYDVKM. The CDR3 runs 15 residues. V was trimmed by 6 bases and J by 1 base, leaving 13 bases between them. CDR3 DNA sequence: TGTGCCAGCAGGATGTTTCAGGGGAGCAATCAGCCCCAGCATTTT. Its protein is CASRMFQGSNQPQHF.

Details on this clone: Other nucleotide sequences from this sample produce the same CDR3. This chain connects TRBV29-1 to TRBJ2-3, with 8 bases identical to TRBD1. The CDR3 runs 13 residues. Germline V gene lookup returns CDR1 SQVTM and CDR2 ANQGSEA. Trimming at V came to 6 bases and at J to 7 bases, leaving 9 bases not matched to a gene. CDR3 DNA sequence: TGCAGCGTCGAATCCCAGGGGGCTAATACGCAGTATTTT. Translated: CSVESQGANTQYF.

The V and J genes are TRBV9 and TRBJ2-7; 7 bases are shared with TRBD1. In germline, CDR1 is SGDLS, CDR2 YYNGEE. This CDR3 contains 16 residues. The V gene end was trimmed by 3 bases and the J gene end by 0 bases; junction bases not matched to a gene: 9. The CDR3 DNA reads as TGTGCCAGCAGCGCAGGAACAGGGGCCGCCTCCTACGAGCAGTACTTC. Encoded protein: CASSAGTGAASYEQYF.

This clone was detected only once. The genes are TRBV18 and TRBJ1-2; the match to TRBD1 covers 8 bases. J gave up 2 bases and V 3 bases, and 11 bases lay outside the gene matches. The CDR3 contains 17 residues. Germline V lookup: CDR1 KGHSH, CDR2 LQKENI. For the CDR3, the DNA is TGTGCCAGCTCACCTCCACAGGGGGAGAAGTTAAACTATGGCTACACCTTC. It codes for CASSPPQGEKLNYGYTF. Complete variable domain (other parts from reference TRBV18 and TRBJ1-2): NAGVMQNPRHLVRRRGQEARLRCSPMKGHSHVYWYRQLPEEGLKFMVYLQKENIIDESGMPKERFSAEFPKEGPSILRIQQVVRGDSAAYFCASSPPQGEKLNYGYTFGSGTRLTVV.

The chain uses TRBV6-5 and TRBJ1-4; 9 bases match TRBD1. Germline-derived CDR1 and CDR2 are MNHEY and SVGAGI. CDR3 length: 16 residues. J was trimmed by 6 bases and V by 4 bases; bases with no gene match: 9. The CDR3 protein is CASSLTQGAIDEKLFF. DNA for the CDR3: TGTGCCAGCAGTTTGACACAGGGGGCGATCGATGAAAAACTGTTTTTT.

The V and J genes are TRBV28 and TRBJ2-2; TRBD1 might be the D (7 bases). This CDR3 comprises 15 residues. Germline-derived CDR1 and CDR2 are MDHEN and SYDVKM. Trimming shortened V by 6 bases and J by 7 bases, and 18 bases separated the two germline ends. DNA for the CDR3: TGTGCCAGCAGCGGGGGACAGTTTCTTATCGGGGAGCTGTTTTTT. Translated: CASSGGQFLIGELFF.

The CDR3 is CASSLGTGLPRETQYF. The CDR3, as DNA: TGTGCCAGCAGTCTAGGGACAGGCCTCCCGCGGGAGACCCAGTACTTC. This sequence joins TRBV27 and TRBJ2-5; 8 positions agree with TRBD1. CDR1 and CDR2 from the germline V gene are MNHEY and SMNVEV (reference sequence). With 5 bases clipped from V and 5 bases from J, the junction kept 13 bases outside the gene matches. This CDR3 has 16 residues.

The rearrangement joins TRBV4-3 to TRBJ2-6, with 7 bases aligning to TRBD1. This CDR3 comprises 18 residues. CDR1 and CDR2 from the germline V gene are LGHNA and YSLEER. J lost 0 bases, V lost 1 base, and 6 bases had no gene match. The CDR3 DNA reads as TGCGCCAGCAGCCAAGTCGGGACAGTTCTCTCTGGGGCCAACGTCCTGACTTTC. This codes for CASSQVGTVLSGANVLTF.

This clone was picked up a small number of times. Here the CDR3 reads CASSPTGGTGVTEAFF. The CDR3 DNA reads TGTGCCAGCAGCCCAACCGGGGGGACAGGGGTCACTGAAGCTTTCTTT. V gene TRBV9 combines with J gene TRBJ1-1; 10 nucleotides line up with TRBD1. CDR1 and CDR2 (germline): SGDLS, YYNGEE. The CDR3 has 16 residues. V shed 4 bases, J shed 4 bases, and the junction held 10 bases outside the gene matches.

To note about this clone: Mismatch with germline at one junction end may stem from a read error. The genes are TRBV28 and TRBJ1-5; 10 bases are a match to TRBD1. The CDR3 is 15 amino acids. The germline gives CDR1 MDHEN, CDR2 SYDVKM. The CDR3 DNA reads as TGTGTCAGCAGTTTCGGGACAGGGGGCAATCAGCCCCAGCATTTT. Translating gives CVSSFGTGGNQPQHF. The whole variable domain, remainder taken from reference TRBV28 and TRBJ1-5, is DVKVTQSSRYLVKRTGEKVFLECVQDMDHENMFWYRQDPGLGLRLIYFSYDVKMKEKGDIPEGYSVSREKKERFSLILESASTNQTSMYLCVSSFGTGGNQPQHFGDGTRLSIL.

This clone came up a few times. This chain connects TRBV5-1 to TRBJ2-7; TRBD1 matches at 7 bases. Germline-derived CDR1 and CDR2 are SGHRS and YFSETQ. The CDR3 has 15 residues. V was clipped by 0 bases and J by 2 bases; unmatched bases: 5. CDR3 in amino acids: CASSLAWTGTYEQYF. The CDR3 DNA reads as TGCGCCAGCAGCTTGGCCTGGACAGGCACCTACGAGCAGTACTTC. Based on the CDR3 plus reference TRBV5-1 and TRBJ2-7, the full variable domain is KAGVTQTPRYLIKTRGQQVTLSCSPISGHRSVSWYQQTPGQGLQFLFEYFSETQRNKGNFPGRFSGRQFSNSRSEMNVSTLELGDSALYLCASSLAWTGTYEQYFGPGTRLTVT.

The rearrangement uses TRBV7-9 and TRBJ1-6; no clear D. The CDR3 sequence is 14 residues long. The V and J ends lost 3 bases and 3 bases respectively, with 6 bases between them. Germline-derived CDR1 and CDR2 are SEHNR and FQNEAQ (reference sequence). In nucleotides, the CDR3 is TGTGCCAGCAGCTTGAGACACTATAATTCACCCCTCCACTTT. Translation: CASSLRHYNSPLHF.

The V gene is TRBV28, the J gene TRBJ1-5; weak D call: TRBD1 (6 bases). Germline values: CDR1 MDHEN, CDR2 SYDVKM. This CDR3 has 18 amino acids. Trimming took off 0 bases at V and 6 bases at J, with 21 bases between the two ends. CDR3 nucleotide sequence: TGTGCCAGCAGTTTATGGAGGGGTAGGGCAGGGGTTGGTCAGCCCCAGCATTTT. Protein sequence: CASSLWRGRAGVGQPQHF.

The J gene is TRBJ1-2, the V gene TRBV28; the D gene is possibly TRBD1 (5 bases). The CDR3 extends over 14 amino acids. The V gene's germline CDR1 is MDHEN and CDR2 SYDVKM. The V end was cut by 3 bases, the J end by 3 bases, with 11 bases between. The CDR3 sequence is CASSFSGGYYGYTF. Here the CDR3 DNA reads TGTGCCAGCAGTTTTTCCGGGGGGTACTATGGCTACACCTTC.